These T cell receptor beta chains were read from a single sample in a study of blood T cells in healthy people across ages. MiXCR was run by TCRdb on the 5' RACE reads, yielding one entry per CDR3 protein. This sample has around 1,900,000 distinct CDR3 sequences; around 40% occur once, and the top ten carry 20% to 25%. Specimen: blood. Receptor source: a human donor in good health. CDR3s include the opening cysteine and the closing phenylalanine or tryptophan. The D gene is left open where the match is weak. Rows may omit the clone size; those that give it use once, few, many or a size class.

d_call clone_size j_call v_call cdr3_aa cdr3_nt
- many TRBJ2-4 TRBV29-1 CSAGEGPDIQYF TGCAGCGCAGGGGAGGGGCCTGACATTCAGTACTTC
TRBD1 few TRBJ2-6 TRBV29-1 CSVVSTRQGARGANVLTF TGCAGCGTTGTGTCCACAAGACAGGGGGCGAGAGGGGCCAACGTCCTGACTTTC
- - TRBJ2-7 TRBV3-1 CASSHSLRHGHEQYF TGTGCCAGCAGCCATTCGCTCCGACATGGCCACGAGCAGTACTTC
TRBD2 few TRBJ2-5 TRBV29-1 CSVSTSGGSETQYF TGCAGCGTTTCCACAAGCGGGGGCAGTGAGACCCAGTACTTC
TRBD1 - TRBJ1-2 TRBV27 CASRRTGGEGYTF TGTGCCAGCAGGAGGACAGGGGGCGAGGGCTACACCTTC
- few TRBJ1-2 TRBV29-1 CSVDLGGLSYTF TGCAGCGTTGATCTCGGGGGGCTGAGCTACACCTTC
TRBD2 few TRBJ2-3 TRBV7-2 CAGSGRTSGGLGTQYF TGTGCCGGCAGCGGAAGGACTAGCGGGGGATTGGGGACGCAGTATTTT
TRBD2 few TRBJ2-3 TRBV29-1 CSVELAVTDTQYF TGCAGCGTTGAGCTAGCGGTCACAGATACGCAGTATTTT
TRBD1 - TRBJ1-2 TRBV20-1 CSAPGQRPNYGYTF TGCAGTGCTCCGGGACAGAGACCTAACTATGGCTACACCTTC
- few TRBJ2-7 TRBV7-2 CASSLAQGKPYEQYF TGTGCCAGCAGCTTAGCGCAGGGGAAACCCTACGAGCAGTACTTC
TRBD2 few TRBJ2-7 TRBV4-2 CASSQDLAGEGEQYF TGTGCCAGCAGCCAAGACCTAGCGGGGGAAGGCGAGCAGTACTTC
- - TRBJ2-7 TRBV12-5 CASGRDNPYEQYF TGTGCTAGTGGCAGGGACAATCCCTACGAGCAGTACTTC
TRBD1 - TRBJ1-3 TRBV20-1 CSPGTELGNTIYF TGCAGTCCGGGGACAGAATTGGGAAACACCATATATTTT
TRBD2 few TRBJ2-3 TRBV20-1 CSASPLAGSEDTQYF TGCAGTGCTAGCCCCCTAGCGGGGAGTGAAGATACGCAGTATTTT
- - TRBJ2-3 TRBV6-2/TRBV6-3 CASSYSTYHGDTQYF TGTGCCAGCAGTTACTCAACCTATCACGGAGATACGCAGTATTTT
TRBD2 - TRBJ2-5 TRBV20-1 CSARATSGGETQYF TGCAGTGCTAGAGCGACTAGCGGGGGAGAGACCCAGTACTTC
TRBD2 - TRBJ2-7 TRBV15 CATSRFLPRGDRYEQYF TGTGCCACCAGCAGATTCCTTCCCCGGGGGGACCGCTACGAGCAGTACTTC
- few TRBJ2-7 TRBV27 CASSPRPIGTGLGEQYF TGTGCCAGCAGTCCCCGCCCGATTGGGACGGGTTTAGGCGAGCAGTACTTC
TRBD2 - TRBJ2-3 TRBV2 CASSLGTILSTDTQYF TGTGCCAGCAGCCTAGGGACTATATTGAGCACAGATACGCAGTATTTT
TRBD2 - TRBJ2-1 TRBV19 CASLPSGGSSYNEQFF TGTGCCAGTCTTCCTAGCGGGGGGTCCTCCTACAATGAGCAGTTCTTC
- - TRBJ1-1 TRBV7-2 CASSAYRVRMNTEAFF TGTGCCAGCAGCGCTTACAGGGTAAGGATGAACACTGAAGCTTTCTTT
TRBD2 - TRBJ2-5 TRBV11-3 CASSLGLAGGQQTQYF TGTGCCAGCAGCTTAGGACTAGCGGGGGGCCAGCAGACCCAGTACTTC
- - TRBJ2-7 TRBV7-9 CASSPDLLYEQYF TGTGCCAGCAGCCCCGACCTTCTGTACGAGCAGTACTTC
- - TRBJ1-1 TRBV25-1 CASSDITGPNTEAFF TGTGCCAGCAGTGATATAACAGGACCGAACACTGAAGCTTTCTTT
- - TRBJ1-1 TRBV30 CAWSDRWGEAFF TGTGCCTGGAGCGACAGGTGGGGCGAAGCTTTCTTT
TRBD1 - TRBJ1-5 TRBV12-3/TRBV12-4 CASTQGGQASNQPQHF TGTGCCAGCACCCAGGGGGGACAGGCCTCCAATCAGCCCCAGCATTTT
- once TRBJ2-2 TRBV10-3 CAISGIQVDYTGELFF TGTGCCATCAGTGGCATTCAGGTGGACTACACCGGGGAGCTGTTTTTT
TRBD1 once TRBJ2-1 TRBV6-1 CASSDPGQVNNEQFF TGTGCCAGCAGTGACCCGGGACAGGTTAACAATGAGCAGTTCTTC
- - TRBJ1-2 TRBV12-3/TRBV12-4 CASSLTMTALEGYTF TGTGCCAGCAGTTTAACCATGACAGCCTTGGAAGGCTACACCTTC
TRBD2 - TRBJ2-1 TRBV29-1 CSAGGVGTRSEQFF TGCAGCGCCGGGGGGGTCGGGACTAGAAGTGAGCAGTTCTTC
- few TRBJ2-7 TRBV5-1 CASSLVQSTISEQYF TGCGCCAGCAGCTTGGTACAGTCAACAATTTCCGAGCAGTACTTC
- - TRBJ1-2 TRBV20-1 CSANTYGYTF TGCAGTGCTAACACCTATGGCTACACCTTC
TRBD1 few TRBJ2-7 TRBV12-3/TRBV12-4 CASSEAGTGYEQYF TGTGCCAGCAGCGAAGCCGGGACAGGGTACGAGCAGTACTTC
TRBD1 few TRBJ1-1 TRBV29-1 CSVDGTGVNTEAFF TGCAGCGTTGACGGGACAGGGGTCAACACTGAAGCTTTCTTT
- few TRBJ2-3 TRBV2 CASEVTDAQYF TGTGCCTCGGAGGTCACAGATGCGCAGTATTTT
- few TRBJ2-1 TRBV27 CASSLPLTAPLTYNEQFF TGTGCCAGCAGTTTACCGCTGACAGCACCCCTAACGTACAATGAGCAGTTCTTC
- - TRBJ2-6 TRBV5-1 CASRGPSGANVRTF TGCGCCAGCAGGGGGCCCTCTGGGGCCAACGTCCGGACTTTC